This T cell receptor beta chain derives from a study of T cells after yellow fever vaccination. On the study more broadly: It was SMART-Seq v4 Ultra Low Input that prepared the fractions with low cell numbers.

After removal of 2 bases from V and 2 bases from J, the junction contained 5 bases not matched to a gene. Germline V gene lookup returns CDR1 LGHNA and CDR2 YNFKEQ. CDR3 length equals 17 residues. Making TCR cDNA involved 5'RACE template switching, which added UMIs and a universal primer site. TCRdb independently ran MiXCR on the 5' RACE reads; one entry per CDR3 protein. Altogether about 340,000 distinct CDR3 sequences are present, around 4.1% being singletons, with the ten largest covering approximately 24%. Overall study results and limits: Primary-vaccination clones mostly resurfaced post-booster (about 95% CD4, roughly 90% CD8).

This clonotype was picked up a small number of times. Its matching antigen is unknown. V gene TRBV4-2 combines with J gene TRBJ2-2; 10 bases align to TRBD1. The sequence came from a young man who received the YFV17D yellow fever vaccine. Specimen: PBMCs, collected 5 days after the yellow fever booster vaccination. CDR3 bases: TGTGCCAGCAGCCAACCGACAGGGGGCTTTAACACCGGGGAGCTGTTTTTT. It encodes CASSQPTGGFNTGELFF.